Listed below are T cell receptor beta chains from one sample, sequenced in a study of T cell responses to AZD1222 COVID-19 vaccine. The repertoire was sequenced with immunoSEQ multiplex PCR; TCRdb's copy has only in-frame clones and lacks some. This repertoire shows 95,000 to 100,000 clones, roughly 88% found once; its top ten account for under 30%. The sample was peripheral blood, taken on day 0 of AZD1222 vaccination. The receptors were sampled from an adult in good health. Both conserved end residues are part of each CDR3. Fields, in order: V gene, clone size, J gene, D gene, CDR3 DNA, CDR3 protein. A D gene is named only where the DNA matches it firmly. Where a row states a size, it is once, few, many or the class of an expanded clone; other rows omit it.

>TRBV18|once|TRBJ2-2|-
TGTGCCAGCTCAGAACATGACACCGGGGAGCTGTTTTTT
CASSEHDTGELFF
>TRBV7-2|-|TRBJ2-7|-
TGTGCCAGCAGCTTTATAGACCCCCCAAGATACGAGCAGTACTTC
CASSFIDPPRYEQYF
>TRBV5-6|-|TRBJ1-2|-
TGTGCCAGCAGTCCGGACGTTAACTATGGCTACACCTTC
CASSPDVNYGYTF
>TRBV5-1|-|TRBJ2-1|-
TGCGCCAGCAGCTTGTTCTTGGTGACTAGAGGCAATGAGCAGTTCTTC
CASSLFLVTRGNEQFF
>TRBV6-5|-|TRBJ1-1|-
TGTGCCAGCAGGGGGAACAGGGTAGGCACTGAAGCTTTCTTT
CASRGNRVGTEAFF
>TRBV19|once|TRBJ2-1|TRBD2
TGTGCCAGTCCGACACGCGGGAGGGTGGGCAATGAGCAGTTCTTC
CASPTRGRVGNEQFF
>TRBV3-1/TRBV3-2|few|TRBJ1-2|-
TGTGCCAGCAGCCGGGGGGAGGTCTATGGCTACACCTTC
CASSRGEVYGYTF
>TRBV6-5|-|TRBJ1-2|TRBD1
TGTGCCAGCAGAATACGGACAGGGGGTTTTGGTGGCTACACCTTC
CASRIRTGGFGGYTF
>TRBV4-3|once|TRBJ1-1|TRBD1
TGCGCCAGCAGCCAAGATCTGTCAGGGGGCGGAATGAACACTGAAGCTTTCTTT
CASSQDLSGGGMNTEAFF
>TRBV7-2|-|TRBJ2-2|TRBD2
TGTGCCAGCAGCCCCCGTGAAGCGGGAGGTTACGGGGAGCTGTTTTTT
CASSPREAGGYGELFF
>TRBV7-6|-|TRBJ2-2|-
TGTGCCAGCAGCTTAGGCGGAGGGATGAACACCGGGGAGCTGTTTTTT
CASSLGGGMNTGELFF
>TRBV18|-|TRBJ2-5|-
TGTGCCAGCTCACCACGAGGGGGAGAGACCCAGTACTTC
CASSPRGGETQYF
>TRBV5-1|once|TRBJ2-3|-
TGCGCCAGCAGCTTCCAGGGACTGATCACAGATACGCAGTATTTT
CASSFQGLITDTQYF
>TRBV9|-|TRBJ2-5|-
TGTGCCAGCAGCGTAGGGGGGGACCTGAGGCCGCAGTACTTC
CASSVGGDLRPQYF
>TRBV24-1|once|TRBJ2-1|TRBD1
TGTGCCACCAGTGATTTGTGGCAGGGGGTCAATGAGCAGTTCTTC
CATSDLWQGVNEQFF
>TRBV6-5|-|TRBJ1-2|TRBD1
TGTGCCAGCAGTTCGCCGACAGGGGGCCACTATGGCTACACCTTC
CASSSPTGGHYGYTF
>TRBV18|once|TRBJ2-2|-
TGTGCCAGCTCACCACTGGAGGGGGCCGGGGAGCTGTTTTTT
CASSPLEGAGELFF
>TRBV29-1|-|TRBJ2-5|-
TGCAGCGTTGACCGTCAAGGGGAGACCCAGTACTTC
CSVDRQGETQYF
>TRBV10-3|-|TRBJ1-6|-
TGTGCCATCAGTGACCAAGGCAGGGAGAAATCACCCCTCCACTTT
CAISDQGREKSPLHF
>TRBV6-5|-|TRBJ2-7|TRBD2
TGTGCCAGCAAGGGACTAGCGGGAGATCTCTACGAGCAGTACTTC
CASKGLAGDLYEQYF
>TRBV7-2|-|TRBJ2-3|-
TGTGCCAGCAGTCCTAACCCGGCTAGCGGCACAGATACGCAGTATTTT
CASSPNPASGTDTQYF
>TRBV29-1|-|TRBJ1-4|-
TGCAGCGTCGTAAGGGCGGCTGGGGAAAAACTGTTTTTT
CSVVRAAGEKLFF
>TRBV28|-|TRBJ2-7|TRBD1
TGTGCCAGTCGAACAGGGGGAAATTCCTACGAGCAGTACTTC
CASRTGGNSYEQYF
>TRBV19|-|TRBJ1-5|-
TGTGCCAGTAGTATAAGAAGGGACCATAGCAATCAGCCCCAGCATTTT
CASSIRRDHSNQPQHF
>TRBV7-2|-|TRBJ2-2|-
TGTGCCAGCAGCTTATCCACCTACACCGGGGAGCTGTTTTTT
CASSLSTYTGELFF
>TRBV6-2/TRBV6-3|-|TRBJ2-7|-
TGTGCCAGCAGTTACAAGGGCCAGGCCACCGAGCAGTACTTC
CASSYKGQATEQYF
>TRBV7-3|-|TRBJ2-2|-
TGTGCCAGCAGCTTACTGTCGAACACCGGGGAGCTGTTTTTT
CASSLLSNTGELFF
>TRBV9|-|TRBJ2-3|TRBD1
TGTGCCAGCAGCACAGGGGCAGATACGCAGTATTTT
CASSTGADTQYF
>TRBV6-5|-|TRBJ2-5|-
TGTGCCAGCAGTTACCTAACAGCCCAAGAGACCCAGTACTTC
CASSYLTAQETQYF
>TRBV7-3|-|TRBJ2-1|-
TGTGCCAGCAGCTTAACGGGGGGCTCCTACAATGAGCAGTTCTTC
CASSLTGGSYNEQFF
>TRBV7-9|-|TRBJ1-3|-
TGTGCCAGCAGCGGGGACACCGGCTCTGGAAACACCATATATTTT
CASSGDTGSGNTIYF
>TRBV13|-|TRBJ2-1|TRBD1
TGTGCCAGCAGCGAGGACAGGGGGCCTTACAATGAGCAGTTCTTC
CASSEDRGPYNEQFF
>TRBV19|-|TRBJ1-5|TRBD1
TGTGCCAGTGCACAGGGGCGCAATCAGCCCCAGCATTTT
CASAQGRNQPQHF
>TRBV7-6|-|TRBJ2-2|TRBD2
TGTGCCAGCAGCTTAGGCCCCAGCGGGGGGCGCGGGGAGCTGTTTTTT
CASSLGPSGGRGELFF
>TRBV7-9|once|TRBJ2-2|TRBD2
TGTGCCAGCAGTGAAGCGCGGGGGGCTTGGACCGGGGAGCTGTTTTTT
CASSEARGAWTGELFF
>TRBV28|-|TRBJ2-3|-
TGTGCCAGCAGTTTAGCAGCGTCCAGCACAGATACGCAGTATTTT
CASSLAASSTDTQYF
>TRBV28|-|TRBJ1-5|-
TGTGCCGGAACAATGGGCAATCAGCCCCAGCATTTT
CAGTMGNQPQHF
>TRBV5-1|-|TRBJ1-6|-
TGCGCCAGCAGCTTGGCCGGCGGCTCACCCCTCCACTTT
CASSLAGGSPLHF
>TRBV7-9|-|TRBJ2-1|TRBD2
TGTGCCAGCAGCGATACTAGCGGTTCTTACAATGAGCAGTTCTTC
CASSDTSGSYNEQFF
>TRBV29-1|-|TRBJ1-1|-
TGCAGCGTTCTCGGGGGGCGAGAAGCTTTCTTT
CSVLGGREAFF
>TRBV7-2|-|TRBJ2-3|TRBD2
TGTGCCAGCAGCCCCCCTAGCGGGGGGCGGGATACGCAGTATTTT
CASSPPSGGRDTQYF
>TRBV4-3|-|TRBJ2-7|TRBD1
TGCGCCAGCAGCCGGTCCCGGGACAGCTCCTACGAGCAGTACTTC
CASSRSRDSSYEQYF
>TRBV7-7|-|TRBJ2-5|-
TGTGCTAGCAGCTTATCTGGAGGACGCGGGGAGACCCAGTACTTC
CASSLSGGRGETQYF
>TRBV12-3/TRBV12-4|-|TRBJ2-5|-
TGTGCCAGCAGTTGGGATAACCAAGAGACCCAGTACTTC
CASSWDNQETQYF
>TRBV7-3|-|TRBJ2-7|-
TGTGCCAGCTTCAGGACATTCCTCGAGCAGTACTTC
CASFRTFLEQYF
>TRBV5-8|-|TRBJ1-2|-
TGTGCCAGCAGCCAGGGTCCCCCAAGGGACGGCTACACCTTC
CASSQGPPRDGYTF
>TRBV28|-|TRBJ1-3|-
TGTGCCAGCAGTCCTGGCCGGATCTCTGGAAACACCATATATTTT
CASSPGRISGNTIYF
>TRBV30|-|TRBJ1-5|-
TGTGCCTGGAGTGTAGTCAGGGGACAGCCCCAGCATTTT
CAWSVVRGQPQHF
>TRBV3-1/TRBV3-2|once|TRBJ2-7|-
TGTGCCAGCAGCCGGGACACCTACGAGCAGTACTTC
CASSRDTYEQYF
>TRBV4-3|-|TRBJ2-5|TRBD2
TGCGCCAGCAGCCAAGATTTGGGACTGGGGCTAGCGGGGAGAGAGACCCAGTACTTC
CASSQDLGLGLAGRETQYF
>TRBV18|-|TRBJ2-1|TRBD1
TGTGCCAGCTCACTCGACGGACAGGCGAACAATGAGCAGTTCTTC
CASSLDGQANNEQFF